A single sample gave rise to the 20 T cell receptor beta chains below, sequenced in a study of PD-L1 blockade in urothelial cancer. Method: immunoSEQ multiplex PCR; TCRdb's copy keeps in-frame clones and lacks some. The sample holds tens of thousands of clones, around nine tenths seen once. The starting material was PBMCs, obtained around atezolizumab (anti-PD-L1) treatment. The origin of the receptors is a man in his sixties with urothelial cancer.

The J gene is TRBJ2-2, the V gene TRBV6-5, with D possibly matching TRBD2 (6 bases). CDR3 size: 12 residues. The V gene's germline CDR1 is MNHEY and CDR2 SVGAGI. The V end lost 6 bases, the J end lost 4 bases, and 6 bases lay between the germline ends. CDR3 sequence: CASRGGTGELFF. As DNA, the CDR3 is TGTGCCAGCAGGGGAGGCACCGGGGAGCTGTTTTTT.

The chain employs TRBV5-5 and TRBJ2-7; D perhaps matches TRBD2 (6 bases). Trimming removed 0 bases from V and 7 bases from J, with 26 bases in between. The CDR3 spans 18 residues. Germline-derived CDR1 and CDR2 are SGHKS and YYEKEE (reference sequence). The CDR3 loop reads CASSLGPSSGVSSGEQYF. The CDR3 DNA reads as TGTGCCAGCAGCTTGGGGCCCTCCTCGGGGGTTTCATCGGGGGAGCAGTACTTC.

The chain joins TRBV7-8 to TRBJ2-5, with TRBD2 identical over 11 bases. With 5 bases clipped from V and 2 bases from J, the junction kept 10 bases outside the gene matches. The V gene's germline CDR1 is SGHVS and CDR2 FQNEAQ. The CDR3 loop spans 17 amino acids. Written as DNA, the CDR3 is TGTGCCAGCAGCCCCCACGGGACTAGCGGTGTACAAGAGACCCAGTACTTC. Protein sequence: CASSPHGTSGVQETQYF.

For the CDR3, the DNA is TGTGCCAGCAGCCCCACCATCGGGTCCTACTATGGCTACACCTTC. Its protein product is CASSPTIGSYYGYTF. The genes are TRBV5-4 and TRBJ1-2; D remains unclear. Germline V gene lookup returns CDR1 SGHNT and CDR2 YYREEE (reference sequence). The CDR3 is made up of 15 amino acids. The V end lost 4 bases, the J end lost 3 bases, and 16 bases lay between the germline ends. The variable domain in full, with the rest retrieved from reference TRBV5-4 and TRBJ1-2, is ETGVTQSPTHLIKTRGQQVTLRCSSQSGHNTVSWYQQALGQGPQFIFQYYREEENGRGNFPPRFSGLQFPNYSSELNVNALELDDSALYLCASSPTIGSYYGYTFGSGTRLTVV.

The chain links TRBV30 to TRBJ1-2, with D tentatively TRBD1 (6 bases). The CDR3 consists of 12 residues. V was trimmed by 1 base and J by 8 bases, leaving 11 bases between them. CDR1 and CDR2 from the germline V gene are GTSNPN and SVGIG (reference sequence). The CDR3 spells CAWSDRAGGYTF. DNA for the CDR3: TGTGCCTGGAGTGACAGGGCTGGAGGCTACACCTTC.

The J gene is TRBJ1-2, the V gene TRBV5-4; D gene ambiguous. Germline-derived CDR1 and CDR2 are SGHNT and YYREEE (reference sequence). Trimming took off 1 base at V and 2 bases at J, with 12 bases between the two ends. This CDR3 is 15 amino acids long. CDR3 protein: CASSLYSAGNYGYTF. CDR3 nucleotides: TGTGCCAGCAGCTTGTATTCGGCAGGCAACTATGGCTACACCTTC.

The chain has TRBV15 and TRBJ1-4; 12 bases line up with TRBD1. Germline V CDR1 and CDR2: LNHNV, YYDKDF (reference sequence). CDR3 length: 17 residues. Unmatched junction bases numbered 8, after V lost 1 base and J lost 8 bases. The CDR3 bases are TGTGCCACCAGCAGAGGCTCCAGGGACAGGGGGCGGGAAAAACTGTTTTTT. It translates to CATSRGSRDRGREKLFF.

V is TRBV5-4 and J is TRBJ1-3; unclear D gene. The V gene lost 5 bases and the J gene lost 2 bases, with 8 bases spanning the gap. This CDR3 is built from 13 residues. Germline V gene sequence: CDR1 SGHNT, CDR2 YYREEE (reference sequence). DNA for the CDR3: TGTGCCAGCAGTTCCGGGACTGGAAACACCATATATTTT. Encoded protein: CASSSGTGNTIYF.

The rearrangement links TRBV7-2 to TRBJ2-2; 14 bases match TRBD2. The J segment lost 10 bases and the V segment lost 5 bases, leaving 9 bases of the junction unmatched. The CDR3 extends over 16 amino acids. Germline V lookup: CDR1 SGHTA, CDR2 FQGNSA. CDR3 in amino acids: CASSRRGTSGGLELFF. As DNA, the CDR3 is TGTGCCAGCAGCCGAAGAGGGACTAGCGGGGGCCTGGAGCTGTTTTTT.

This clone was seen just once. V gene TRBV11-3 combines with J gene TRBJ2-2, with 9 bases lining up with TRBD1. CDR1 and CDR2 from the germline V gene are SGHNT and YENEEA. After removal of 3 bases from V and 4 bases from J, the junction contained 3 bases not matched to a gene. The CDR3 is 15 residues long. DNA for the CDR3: TGTGCCAGCAGCTTTGACAGGGGGAGCACCGGGGAGCTGTTTTTT. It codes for CASSFDRGSTGELFF.

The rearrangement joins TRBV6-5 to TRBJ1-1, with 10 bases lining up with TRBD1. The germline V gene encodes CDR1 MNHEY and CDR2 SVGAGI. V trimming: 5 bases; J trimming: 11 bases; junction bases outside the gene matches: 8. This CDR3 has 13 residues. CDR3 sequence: CASSADRGLAAFF. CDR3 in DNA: TGTGCCAGCAGTGCCGACAGGGGGCTGGCGGCTTTCTTT.

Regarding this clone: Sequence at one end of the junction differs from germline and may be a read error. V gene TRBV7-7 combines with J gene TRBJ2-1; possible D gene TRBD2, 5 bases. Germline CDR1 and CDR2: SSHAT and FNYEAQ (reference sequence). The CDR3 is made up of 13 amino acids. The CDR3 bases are TGTGCTAGCAGCACGGGAAGGTACAATGAGCAGTTCTTC. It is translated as CASSTGRYNEQFF.

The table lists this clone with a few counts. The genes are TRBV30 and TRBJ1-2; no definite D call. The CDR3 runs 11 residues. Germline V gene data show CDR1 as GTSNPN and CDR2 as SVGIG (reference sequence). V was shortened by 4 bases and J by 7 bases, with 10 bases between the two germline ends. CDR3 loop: CAWKFSGGYTF. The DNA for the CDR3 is TGTGCCTGGAAGTTCAGTGGTGGCTACACCTTC.

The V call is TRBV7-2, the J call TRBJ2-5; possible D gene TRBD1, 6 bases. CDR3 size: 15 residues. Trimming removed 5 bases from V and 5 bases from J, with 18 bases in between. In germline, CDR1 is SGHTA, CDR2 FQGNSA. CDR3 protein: CASSPNNLGAETQYF. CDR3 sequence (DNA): TGTGCCAGCAGCCCCAACAATTTGGGGGCTGAGACCCAGTACTTC.

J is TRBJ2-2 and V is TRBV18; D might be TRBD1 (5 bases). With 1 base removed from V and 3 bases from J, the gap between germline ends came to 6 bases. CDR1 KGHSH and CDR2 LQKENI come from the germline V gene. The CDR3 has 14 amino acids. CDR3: CASSPLRDTGELFF. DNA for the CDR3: TGTGCCAGCTCACCACTCAGGGACACCGGGGAGCTGTTTTTT.

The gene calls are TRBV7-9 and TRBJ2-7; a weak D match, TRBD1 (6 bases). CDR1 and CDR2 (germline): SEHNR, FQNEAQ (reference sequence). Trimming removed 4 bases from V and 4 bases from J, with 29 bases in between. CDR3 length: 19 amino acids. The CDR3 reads CASSSQGKGDTRRLYEQYF. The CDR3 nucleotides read TGTGCCAGCAGCTCCCAGGGGAAAGGGGACACCCGGAGACTTTACGAGCAGTACTTC.

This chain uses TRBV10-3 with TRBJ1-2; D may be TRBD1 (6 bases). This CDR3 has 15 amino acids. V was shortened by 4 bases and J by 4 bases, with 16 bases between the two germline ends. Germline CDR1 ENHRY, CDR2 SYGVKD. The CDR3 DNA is TGTGCCATCAGTGGCCTTGGAACAGGGTCCTATGGCTACACCTTC. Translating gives CAISGLGTGSYGYTF.

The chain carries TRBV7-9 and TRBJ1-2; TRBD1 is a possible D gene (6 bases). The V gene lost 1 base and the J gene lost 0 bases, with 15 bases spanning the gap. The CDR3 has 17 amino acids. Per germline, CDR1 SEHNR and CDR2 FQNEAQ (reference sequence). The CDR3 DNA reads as TGTGCCAGCAGCTTAGTTGGGGGGGGCAGAGCTAACTATGGCTACACCTTC. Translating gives CASSLVGGGRANYGYTF.

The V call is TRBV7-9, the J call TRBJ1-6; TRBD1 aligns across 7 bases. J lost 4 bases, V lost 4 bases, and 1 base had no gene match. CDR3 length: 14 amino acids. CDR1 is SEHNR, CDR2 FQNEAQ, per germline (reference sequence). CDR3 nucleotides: TGTGCCAGCAGCTCGGGACAGTATAATTCACCCCTCCACTTT. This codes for CASSSGQYNSPLHF.

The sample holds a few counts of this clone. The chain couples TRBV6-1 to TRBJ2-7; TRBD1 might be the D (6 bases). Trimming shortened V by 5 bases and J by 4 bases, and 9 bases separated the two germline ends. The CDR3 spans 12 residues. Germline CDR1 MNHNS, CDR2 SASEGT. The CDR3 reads CASSLQGYEQYF. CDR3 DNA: TGTGCCAGCAGTTTACAGGGTTACGAGCAGTACTTC.